The 8 T cell receptor beta chains given below trace back to one sample, sequenced in a study of response to subunit inactivated influenza vaccine (dated by TCRdb to the late 2010s). To prepare the library, RT-PCR was applied. TCRdb records Illumina HiSeq 2500 as the sequencer. TCRdb reanalyzed the raw reads on its own, using fastp at Q25 for trimming and MiXCR for clone calling, and kept in-frame beta chains. Each entry merges the rows of one CDR3 protein and shows their most common DNA and genes. Within this sample are 700,000 to 800,000 distinct CDR3 sequences, with approximately 18% of them counted one time only. Together, the top ten hold approximately 11% of the sample. The source material was PBMCs from blood, sampled around 5 days after vaccination. Every receptor here comes from a man in his fifties or sixties who received an inactivated influenza vaccine. Donor details come from another sample of the same person, matched by shared clones.

This chain links TRBV6-2 or TRBV6-3 with TRBJ2-2, with D maybe TRBD2 (7 bases). This CDR3 spans 17 amino acids. The germline gives CDR1 MNHEY, CDR2 SVGEGT. Trimming took 2 bases from V and 0 from J, leaving 13 bases between them. The CDR3 sequence is CASSYGGLAANTGELFF. In nucleotides, the CDR3 is TGTGCCAGCAGTTACGGGGGGCTAGCGGCGAACACCGGGGAGCTGTTTTTT.

This clonotype was observed a few times. This clone may be a read error of a much larger clone one base away. V is TRBV7-2 and J is TRBJ1-2; 10 bases fit TRBD1. This CDR3 has 13 residues. With 5 bases clipped from V and 7 bases from J, the junction kept 4 bases outside the gene matches. Germline values: CDR1 SGHTA, CDR2 FQGNSA. The CDR3, as DNA: TGTGCCAGCAGCCCCCGACAGGGGGCTGGCTACACCTTC. It is translated as CASSPRQGAGYTF. The full variable domain, with the rest looked up from reference TRBV7-2 and TRBJ1-2, is GAGVSQSPSNKVTEKGKDVELRCDPISGHTALYWYRQSLGQGLEFLIYFQGNSAPDKSGLPSDRFSAERTGGSVSTLTIQRTQQEDSAVYLCASSPRQGAGYTFGSGTRLTVV.

This clonotype was seen a few times. V gene TRBV20-1 combines with J gene TRBJ2-1, with TRBD2 matching 11 bases. Germline V CDR1 and CDR2: DFQATT, SNEGSKA (reference sequence). CDR3 size: 13 residues. Unmatched junction bases numbered 1, after V lost 6 bases and J lost 3 bases. The DNA for the CDR3 is TGCAGTGCCACTAGCGGGGGCTACAATGAGCAGTTCTTC. It translates to CSATSGGYNEQFF.

This clonotype was counted only a few times. In nucleotides, the CDR3 is TGTGCCAGCAGCTTACCGGGGACCAGTGCTTTCTTT. Translated, it gives CASSLPGTSAFF. The V and J genes are TRBV7-9 and TRBJ1-1; weak D call: TRBD1 (5 bases). The V end was cut by 2 bases, the J end by 11 bases, with 12 bases between. From germline, CDR1 is SEHNR and CDR2 FQNEAQ (reference sequence). CDR3 length: 12 residues.

This clonotype was counted ten times or more. The CDR3, as DNA: TGTGCCATCAGGGGGACGAGTAGCAATCAGCCCCAGCATTTT. Its translation is CAIRGTSSNQPQHF. The chain combines TRBV10-3 with TRBJ1-5; a possible D gene is TRBD1 (5 bases). There are 14 residues in the CDR3. The V and J ends lost 6 bases and 0 bases respectively, with 9 bases between them. The germline V gene encodes CDR1 ENHRY and CDR2 SYGVKD.

The genes are TRBV27 and TRBJ2-7, with 9 bases aligning to TRBD1. The CDR3 is made up of 16 amino acids. In germline, CDR1 is MNHEY, CDR2 SMNVEV (reference sequence). J was trimmed by 3 bases and V by 8 bases; bases with no gene match: 14. The DNA of the CDR3 is TGTGCCAGCGCTACTAGGAGGGACAGGGTGGTCTACGAGCAGTACTTC. As protein: CASATRRDRVVYEQYF.

With respect to this clonotype: The missing conserved phenylalanine or tryptophan at the end of this CDR3 makes a read error likely. The rearrangement links TRBV5-5 to TRBJ2-7; D is unclear. V shed 0 bases and J shed 0 bases, with 7 bases lying between them. Germline CDR1 and CDR2: SGHKS and YYEKEE (reference sequence). The CDR3 spans 14 residues. CDR3 amino acids: CASSLGGFSYEQYL. For the CDR3, the DNA is TGTGCCAGCAGCTTGGGAGGCTTCTCCTACGAGCAGTACTTA.

This clonotype was seen a few times. The chain employs TRBV11-2 and TRBJ2-3; TRBD2 aligns across 16 bases. CDR1 SGHAT and CDR2 FQNNGV come from the germline V gene. V was clipped by 5 bases and J by 7 bases; unmatched bases: 15. This CDR3 contains 19 residues. The CDR3: CASSPKSGGTSGRGNTQYF. The DNA for the CDR3 is TGTGCCAGCAGCCCAAAATCCGGCGGGACTAGCGGGAGGGGAAATACGCAGTATTTT.